These 25 T cell receptor beta chains were all obtained from the same sample, sequenced in a study of cytomegalovirus exposure and HLA in healthy donors. The PCR was carried out with 60 Vbeta primers and 13 Jbeta primers. Sequencing used immunoSEQ multiplex PCR; TCRdb keeps in-frame clones, though not all of them. Counted here are about 160,000 clones, roughly 70% occurring once; the ten biggest clones make up about 7%. Sequencing was performed on PBMCs. The receptors were sampled from a middle-aged man in good health and CMV-seropositive.

This clone was seen once. This specimen includes other DNA sequences encoding the same CDR3. This chain joins TRBV19 and TRBJ2-7, with D perhaps TRBD1 (6 bases). The germline gives CDR1 LNHDA, CDR2 SQIVND (reference sequence). The CDR3 has 12 amino acids. V dropped 1 base and J dropped 6 bases, with 7 bases sitting between them. In DNA, the CDR3 is TGTGCCAGTAGTATAGTAGGGGGCGAGCAGTACTTC. Translating gives CASSIVGGEQYF.

The CDR3 sequence: CASTGQGDYGYTF. The CDR3 coding sequence is TGCGCCAGCACGGGACAGGGGGACTATGGCTACACCTTC. The chain is built from TRBV10-1 and TRBJ1-2; 11 nucleotides match TRBD1. The V gene end was trimmed by 7 bases and the J gene end by 3 bases; junction bases not matched to a gene: 1. The CDR3 length is 13 residues. Looked up from germline, CDR1 is WNHNN and CDR2 is SYGVQD (reference sequence).

The rearrangement joins TRBV30 to TRBJ1-6; D is undetermined. The V end was cut by 1 base, the J end by 13 bases, with 11 bases between. Germline assignment: CDR1 GTSNPN and CDR2 SVGIG (reference sequence). This CDR3 region has 12 residues. The chain's CDR3 is CAWSANLGPLHF. The CDR3 coding sequence is TGTGCCTGGAGTGCTAACCTGGGCCCCCTCCACTTT.

The rearrangement links TRBV7-3 to TRBJ2-3; possibly TRBD2 for D (6 bases). V was pared by 2 bases and J by 0 bases, with 9 bases between. Germline CDR1 and CDR2: SGHTA and FQGTGA. The CDR3 covers 15 residues. The chain's CDR3 is CASSLWGLSTDTQYF. CDR3 coding DNA: TGTGCCAGCAGCTTATGGGGACTGAGCACAGATACGCAGTATTTT.

The J gene is TRBJ1-1, the V gene TRBV6-6, with 9 nucleotides matching TRBD1. Germline-derived CDR1 and CDR2 are MNHNY and SVGAGI (reference sequence). V dropped 6 bases and J dropped 1; count of bases not matched to a gene: 6. The CDR3 is made up of 15 amino acids. CDR3 DNA: TGTGCCAGCAGCGATGCGGGACAGGGGAACACTGAAGCTTTCTTT. Translation: CASSDAGQGNTEAFF.

The chain uses TRBV4-2 and TRBJ2-3; 10 positions agree with TRBD1. With V trimmed by 1 base and J by 4 bases, 5 bases remained unmatched. Germline V CDR1 and CDR2: LGHNA, YNFKEQ. The CDR3 has 16 residues. The chain's CDR3 is CASSQVDRGIADTQYF. In nucleotides, the CDR3 is TGTGCCAGCAGCCAAGTGGACAGGGGGATAGCAGATACGCAGTATTTT.

The V gene is TRBV4-1, the J gene TRBJ2-7; 12 bases map to TRBD1. Germline V gene data show CDR1 as MGHRA and CDR2 as YSYEKL. The CDR3 length is 15 residues. The V gene end was trimmed by 3 bases and the J gene end by 4 bases; junction bases not matched to a gene: 4. The CDR3, as DNA: TGCGCCAGCAGCCAGCCGGGACAGGGGGCGTACGAGCAGTACTTC. Translated: CASSQPGQGAYEQYF.

The chain uses TRBV6-5 and TRBJ1-5; D may be TRBD1 (6 bases). V was trimmed by 4 bases and J by 5 bases, leaving 15 bases between them. Germline CDR1 is MNHEY and CDR2 is SVGAGI. This CDR3 has 15 amino acids. The CDR3 region is CASSSDREPYQPQHF. The CDR3 bases are TGTGCCAGCAGTTCGGACAGAGAACCGTATCAGCCCCAGCATTTT.

J is TRBJ2-1 and V is TRBV5-1; the match to TRBD2 covers 9 bases. Germline loops: CDR1 SGHRS, CDR2 YFSETQ. V was pared by 0 bases and J by 7 bases, with 2 bases of the junction left unmatched. The CDR3 has 14 residues. CDR3 in amino acids: CASSLELAGNEQFF. As DNA, the CDR3 is TGCGCCAGCAGCTTGGAGCTAGCGGGGAATGAGCAGTTCTTC.

With respect to this clone: The identical CDR3 is also encoded by other nucleotide sequences in the sample. The J gene is TRBJ1-1, the V gene TRBV19; 8 bases match TRBD1. This CDR3 region has 13 residues. V was pared by 5 bases and J by 4 bases, with 3 bases of the junction left unmatched. Germline V gene data show CDR1 as LNHDA and CDR2 as SQIVND (reference sequence). The CDR3 loop reads CASSLTGVTEAFF. DNA for the CDR3: TGTGCCAGTAGTTTGACAGGGGTCACTGAAGCTTTCTTT.

The chain employs TRBV19 and TRBJ1-5, with D hard to call. V lost 7 bases to trimming and J lost 2 bases, with 12 bases between them. Germline assignment: CDR1 LNHDA and CDR2 SQIVND (reference sequence). There are 14 residues in the CDR3. CDR3 nucleotide sequence: TGTGCCAGTACCGTGTCCCGAGGCAATCAGCCCCAGCATTTT. Residues: CASTVSRGNQPQHF.

The V gene is TRBV7-2, the J gene TRBJ2-3; TRBD2 matches at 7 bases. With 4 bases clipped from V and 2 bases from J, the junction kept 12 bases outside the gene matches. This CDR3 spans 17 amino acids. Germline V gives CDR1 SGHTA, CDR2 FQGNSA. As DNA, the CDR3 is TGTGCCAGCAGCTGGGCCCAGATGGCGGGGGTCACAGATACGCAGTATTTT. It encodes CASSWAQMAGVTDTQYF.

This chain joins TRBV16 and TRBJ2-7; D possibly corresponds to TRBD1 (5 bases). V was shortened by 4 bases and J by 0 bases, with 16 bases between the two germline ends. Germline CDR1 is KGHSY and CDR2 is FQNENV. The CDR3 is 16 residues long. The CDR3 DNA sequence: TGTGCCAGCAGCCCCTACGGATGGGGCGACTCCTACGAGCAGTACTTC. This sequence encodes CASSPYGWGDSYEQYF.

The chain is built from TRBV7-9 and TRBJ2-7; D uncertain. The germline CDR1 and CDR2 sequences are SEHNR and FQNEAQ (reference sequence). The CDR3 covers 16 residues. V lost 5 bases and J 2 bases, leaving 19 bases between the germline ends. CDR3: CASSNPAPTRTYEQYF. The DNA of the CDR3 is TGTGCCAGCAGCAACCCCGCCCCAACAAGAACCTACGAGCAGTACTTC.

The V and J genes are TRBV4-3 and TRBJ2-7, with 8 bases that match TRBD1. Per the germline V gene, CDR1 is LGHNA and CDR2 is YSLEER. The J segment lost 0 bases and the V segment lost 0 bases, leaving 13 bases of the junction unmatched. The CDR3 contains 19 residues. The CDR3 DNA is TGCGCCAGCAGCCAAGATGTTGGGAAAGGGACAGGAGCCTCCTACGAGCAGTACTTC. Encoded protein: CASSQDVGKGTGASYEQYF.

The rearrangement joins TRBV5-4 to TRBJ2-5, with 11 bases matching TRBD2. J was trimmed by 6 bases and V by 3 bases; bases with no gene match: 13. This CDR3 is built from 17 residues. Germline V lookup: CDR1 SGHNT, CDR2 YYREEE (reference sequence). CDR3 sequence reads: CASSSEGLAGGGKTQYF. Written as DNA, the CDR3 is TGTGCCAGCAGCTCTGAGGGGCTAGCGGGGGGCGGAAAGACCCAGTACTTC.

This chain connects TRBV7-2 to TRBJ2-3; a weak D match, TRBD1 (5 bases). Trimming took off 2 bases at V and 5 bases at J, with 20 bases between the two ends. The CDR3 is 17 amino acids. The germline gives CDR1 SGHTA, CDR2 FQGNSA. The CDR3 is CASSLMATRKGVDTQYF. DNA for the CDR3: TGTGCCAGCAGCTTAATGGCCACCCGTAAAGGGGTAGATACGCAGTATTTT. Drawing the rest from reference TRBV7-2 and TRBJ2-3, the complete variable domain is GAGVSQSPSNKVTEKGKDVELRCDPISGHTALYWYRQSLGQGLEFLIYFQGNSAPDKSGLPSDRFSAERTGGSVSTLTIQRTQQEDSAVYLCASSLMATRKGVDTQYFGPGTRLTVL.

The gene calls are TRBV5-1 and TRBJ2-6, with a possible D match to TRBD1 (5 bases). Germline V gene lookup returns CDR1 SGHRS and CDR2 YFSETQ. The CDR3 contains 17 residues. Trimming removed 0 bases from V and 1 base from J, with 11 bases in between. The CDR3 region has the DNA TGCGCCAGCAGCTTGGCCCGAGACAGTTCTGGGGCCAACGTCCTGACTTTC. Translation: CASSLARDSSGANVLTF.

The rearrangement links TRBV5-6 to TRBJ1-6, with 8 positions matching TRBD1. Germline V CDR1 and CDR2: SGHDT, YYEEEE. With V trimmed by 1 base and J by 7 bases, 7 bases remained unmatched. This CDR3 is built from 16 residues. CDR3 in DNA: TGTGCCAGCAGCTTGTTCGACAGGGGTGCGAATTCACCCCTCCACTTT. It is translated as CASSLFDRGANSPLHF.

The chain has TRBV9 and TRBJ2-1; TRBD2 matches at 10 bases. CDR3 size: 16 residues. Unmatched junction bases numbered 4, after V lost 0 bases and J lost 4 bases. Germline V gives CDR1 SGDLS, CDR2 YYNGEE. The CDR3 region has the DNA TGTGCCAGCAGCGTAGACCCTAGCGGGGGATACAATGAGCAGTTCTTC. Protein sequence: CASSVDPSGGYNEQFF.

The V call is TRBV2, the J call TRBJ2-2; 11 positions agree with TRBD2. The germline V gene encodes CDR1 SNHLY and CDR2 FYNNEI. V lost 7 bases to trimming and J lost 1 base; unmatched junction nucleotides: 5. The CDR3 spans 16 residues. The CDR3 reads CASIIAGGRNTGELFF. In DNA form, the CDR3 reads TGTGCCAGCATTATAGCGGGGGGGCGGAACACCGGGGAGCTGTTTTTT.

In its sample, this clone was seen a few times. V usage is TRBV11-2 and J usage is TRBJ2-7; 9 bases map to TRBD2. The V gene end was trimmed by 8 bases and the J gene end by 3 bases; junction bases not matched to a gene: 5. Looked up from germline, CDR1 is SGHAT and CDR2 is FQNNGV. This CDR3 is 13 amino acids long. The CDR3 DNA reads TGTGCCAGCGACAGCGGGGGGAACTACGAGCAGTACTTC. Its protein is CASDSGGNYEQYF.

The chain links TRBV19 to TRBJ1-2; D is possibly TRBD1 (6 bases). Per the germline V gene, CDR1 is LNHDA and CDR2 is SQIVND (reference sequence). There are 15 residues in the CDR3. V lost 6 bases and J lost 1, with 15 bases in between. The CDR3, as DNA: TGTGCCAGTAGGACCCCGGGACAAGTTAACTATGGCTACACCTTC. This sequence encodes CASRTPGQVNYGYTF.

The chain couples TRBV19 to TRBJ1-2, with 8 positions matching TRBD1. Germline CDR1 is LNHDA and CDR2 is SQIVND (reference sequence). The CDR3 length is 13 residues. The V segment lost 7 bases and the J segment 4 bases; nucleotides outside the gene matches: 5. The CDR3 DNA is TGTGCCAGTACCTTTGACAGGGGCTATGGCTACACCTTC. Translating gives CASTFDRGYGYTF.

V gene TRBV6-1 combines with J gene TRBJ1-1; D gene unclear. Per germline, CDR1 MNHNS and CDR2 SASEGT. Trimming removed 6 bases at V and 0 bases at J, with 8 bases between. This CDR3 has 13 residues. CDR3 protein: CASREGLNTEAFF. The CDR3 DNA follows: TGTGCCAGCAGGGAGGGTTTGAACACTGAAGCTTTCTTT.